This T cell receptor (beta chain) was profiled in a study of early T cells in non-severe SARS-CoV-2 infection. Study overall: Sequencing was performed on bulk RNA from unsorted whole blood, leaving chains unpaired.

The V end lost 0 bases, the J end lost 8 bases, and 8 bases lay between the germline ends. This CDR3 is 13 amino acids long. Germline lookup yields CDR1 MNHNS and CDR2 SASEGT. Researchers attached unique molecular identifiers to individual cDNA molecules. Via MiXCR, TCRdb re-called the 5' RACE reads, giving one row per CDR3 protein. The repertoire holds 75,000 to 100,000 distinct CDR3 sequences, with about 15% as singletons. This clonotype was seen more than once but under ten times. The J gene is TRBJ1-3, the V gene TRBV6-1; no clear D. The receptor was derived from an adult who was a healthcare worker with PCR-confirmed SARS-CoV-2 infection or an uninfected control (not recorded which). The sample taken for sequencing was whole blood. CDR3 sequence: CASSEAGRDTIYF. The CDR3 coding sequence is TGTGCCAGCAGTGAAGCCGGCCGAGACACCATATATTTT.